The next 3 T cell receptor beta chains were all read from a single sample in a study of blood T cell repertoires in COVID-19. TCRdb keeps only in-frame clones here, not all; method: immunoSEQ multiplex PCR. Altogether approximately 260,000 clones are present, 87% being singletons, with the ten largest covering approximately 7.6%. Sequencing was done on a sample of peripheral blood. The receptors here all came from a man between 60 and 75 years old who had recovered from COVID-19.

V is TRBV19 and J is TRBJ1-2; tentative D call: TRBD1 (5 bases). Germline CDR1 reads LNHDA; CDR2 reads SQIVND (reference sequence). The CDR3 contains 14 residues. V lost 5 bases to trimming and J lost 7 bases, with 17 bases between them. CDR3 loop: CASSGGLGSSGYTF. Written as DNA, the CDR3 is TGTGCCAGTAGTGGGGGGTTGGGGTCGTCTGGCTACACCTTC.

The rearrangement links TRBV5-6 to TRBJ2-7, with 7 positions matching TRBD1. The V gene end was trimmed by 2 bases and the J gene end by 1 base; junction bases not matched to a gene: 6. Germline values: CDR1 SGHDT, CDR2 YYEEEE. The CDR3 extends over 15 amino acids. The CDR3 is CASSLGTVYSYEQYV. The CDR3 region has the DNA TGTGCCAGCAGCTTAGGGACAGTATATTCCTACGAGCAGTACGTC.

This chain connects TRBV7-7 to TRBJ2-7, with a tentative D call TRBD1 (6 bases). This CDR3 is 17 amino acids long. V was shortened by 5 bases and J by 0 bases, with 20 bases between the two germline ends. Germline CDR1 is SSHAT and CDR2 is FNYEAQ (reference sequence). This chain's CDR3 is CASSPRHRDNNSYEQYV. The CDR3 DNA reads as TGTGCCAGCAGCCCTAGGCACCGGGACAACAACTCCTACGAGCAGTACGTC.